This passage covers 22 T cell receptor beta chains from one sample sequenced in a study of shared T cell receptors in the human thymus. Here immunoSEQ multiplex PCR was the method, and the copy in TCRdb shows in-frame clones only, minus some. The data show 720,000 or so clones, approximately 85% seen once. The sample was also linked to a second study, of human thymus T cells.

The sequencing input was thymocytes. These receptors all stem from a girl less than two years old with a congenital heart defect.

The sample holds one count of this clone. The chain joins TRBV10-2 to TRBJ1-1; a possible D gene is TRBD1 (5 bases). V lost 0 bases and J 11 bases, leaving 13 bases between the germline ends. The germline V gene encodes CDR1 WSHSY and CDR2 SAAADI. This CDR3 has 13 amino acids. CDR3 region: CASSESTGGWAFF. The CDR3, as DNA: TGCGCCAGCAGTGAGTCGACCGGGGGGTGGGCTTTCTTT.

The chain employs TRBV2 and TRBJ2-3; D might be TRBD2 (6 bases). V was shortened by 3 bases and J by 1 base, with 20 bases between the two germline ends. Germline V lookup: CDR1 SNHLY, CDR2 FYNNEI. The CDR3 is made up of 18 amino acids. CDR3 amino acids: CASSDVAASGFGTDTQYF. CDR3 nucleotide sequence: TGTGCCAGCAGTGACGTGGCAGCCAGCGGGTTTGGCACAGATACGCAGTATTTT.

The genes are TRBV30 and TRBJ2-6, with D possibly TRBD2 on 6 matching bases. Germline assignment: CDR1 GTSNPN and CDR2 SVGIG (reference sequence). Trimming removed 4 bases from V and 0 bases from J, with 22 bases in between. This CDR3 has 19 residues. CDR3 sequence reads: CAWNDHSARGNSGANVLTF. The CDR3 nucleotides read TGTGCCTGGAATGACCACTCGGCCCGCGGGAACTCTGGGGCCAACGTCCTGACTTTC.

The CDR3 DNA sequence: TGTGCCAGCTCACCACCTCTTAGGATGTTCGGACAGGGGCCCTACGAGCAGTACTTC. This translates into CASSPPLRMFGQGPYEQYF. The rearrangement uses TRBV18 and TRBJ2-7; 9 positions match TRBD1. CDR1 KGHSH and CDR2 LQKENI come from the germline V gene. This CDR3 contains 19 residues. The junction had 14 bases not matched to a gene; V was cut back by 0 bases and J by 2 bases. The full variable domain, completed using reference TRBV18 and TRBJ2-7, is NAGVMQNPRHLVRRRGQEARLRCSPMKGHSHVYWYRQLPEEGLKFMVYLQKENIIDESGMPKERFSAEFPKEGPSILRIQQVVRGDSAAYFCASSPPLRMFGQGPYEQYFGPGTRLTVT.

The V call is TRBV27, the J call TRBJ2-3; 7 bases map to TRBD2. The V gene's germline CDR1 is MNHEY and CDR2 SMNVEV (reference sequence). The V gene end was trimmed by 5 bases and the J gene end by 5 bases; junction bases not matched to a gene: 7. This CDR3 spans 14 amino acids. CDR3 in amino acids: CASSKAGRVDTQYF. CDR3 bases: TGTGCCAGCAGTAAGGCAGGGAGGGTAGATACGCAGTATTTT.

The V gene is TRBV4-3, the J gene TRBJ1-1; no definite D call. The CDR3 runs 18 residues. V was cut by 4 bases and J by 0 bases, with 21 bases left in between. CDR1 LGHNA and CDR2 YSLEER come from the germline V gene. Here the CDR3 DNA reads TGCGCCAGCAGCCTCACCGGGTCACTCGGGTACATGAACACTGAAGCTTTCTTT. This codes for CASSLTGSLGYMNTEAFF.

V is TRBV5-1 and J is TRBJ1-6; D uncertain. The ends were cut back, 4 bases at V and 0 bases at J, with 17 bases in the middle. The germline gives CDR1 SGHRS, CDR2 YFSETQ. The CDR3 consists of 18 residues. The CDR3: CASSLMGFGSSYNSPLHF. CDR3 sequence (DNA): TGCGCCAGCAGCCTCATGGGATTTGGGAGCTCCTATAATTCACCCCTCCACTTT.

The V gene is TRBV11-2, the J gene TRBJ2-2; D gene ambiguous. Germline V gene sequence: CDR1 SGHAT, CDR2 FQNNGV. The CDR3 sequence is 16 residues long. The V end was cut by 5 bases, the J end by 0 bases, with 13 bases between. CDR3 residues: CASSPPRRSNTGELFF. The CDR3 nucleotides are TGTGCCAGCAGCCCGCCGCGAAGATCGAACACCGGGGAGCTGTTTTTT.

The chain links TRBV11-2 to TRBJ2-3, with a possible D match to TRBD1 (5 bases). V gave up 2 bases and J gave up 2 bases, with 8 bases separating them. The CDR3 has 14 amino acids. Germline V gives CDR1 SGHAT, CDR2 FQNNGV. The CDR3 loop reads CASSLRQTTDTQYF. CDR3 coding DNA: TGTGCCAGCAGCTTAAGACAGACCACAGATACGCAGTATTTT.

This clone has just a few counts. The chain has TRBV7-6 and TRBJ2-3; D may be TRBD2 (5 bases). The germline V and J ends were trimmed by 5 bases and 0 bases, with 15 bases remaining between them. CDR1 is SGHVS, CDR2 FNYEAQ, per germline. This CDR3 spans 16 amino acids. The CDR3 region has the DNA TGTGCCAGCAGCCCAACGGACTCGCGAAGCACAGATACGCAGTATTTT. Translated: CASSPTDSRSTDTQYF.

The chain has TRBV4-1 and TRBJ2-1, with D possibly being TRBD2 (5 bases). Germline V gene lookup returns CDR1 MGHRA and CDR2 YSYEKL. Trimming took 4 bases from V and 4 from J, leaving 17 bases between them. The CDR3 has 16 residues. CDR3 in amino acids: CASSPLGVLEYNEQFF. The CDR3 DNA reads TGCGCCAGCAGCCCATTGGGAGTTCTAGAATACAATGAGCAGTTCTTC.

The gene calls are TRBV6-1 and TRBJ2-7; D is unresolved. CDR1 is MNHNS and CDR2 is SASEGT in the germline V gene. The CDR3 has 12 residues. V was cut by 4 bases and J by 11 bases, with 15 bases left in between. In nucleotides, the CDR3 is TGTGCCAGCAGTGCCCAGGAAAGTAGGAAGTACTTC. Residues: CASSAQESRKYF.

This clone was picked up one time. The gene calls are TRBV11-3 and TRBJ1-5; D unresolved. V lost 8 bases and J 16 bases, leaving 15 bases between the germline ends. Germline V gene lookup returns CDR1 SGHNT and CDR2 YENEEA. The CDR3 has 10 amino acids. The CDR3 coding sequence is TGTGCCAGCCCCCAGGTAAAGGCACATTTT. Amino acid sequence: CASPQVKAHF.

This rearrangement joins TRBV4-3 to TRBJ1-1, with 7 bases fitting TRBD1. Germline V gene sequence: CDR1 LGHNA, CDR2 YSLEER. The CDR3 is made up of 13 amino acids. Germline trimming cut 4 bases from V and 7 bases from J; bases unmatched to any gene: 6. The CDR3 nucleotides are TGCGCCAGCAGCCGCCCCGGGACAGATGAAGCTTTCTTT. Protein product: CASSRPGTDEAFF.

This chain joins TRBV5-6 and TRBJ1-2; D might be TRBD1 (5 bases). Trimming pared 5 bases from V and 4 bases from J, leaving 12 bases between. The CDR3 length is 13 residues. Germline assignment: CDR1 SGHDT and CDR2 YYEEEE. CDR3 protein: CASRHQQAYGYTF. In nucleotides, the CDR3 is TGTGCCAGCAGACACCAACAGGCCTATGGCTACACCTTC.

V usage is TRBV10-3 and J usage is TRBJ1-1; 9 nucleotides match TRBD1. Germline CDR1 is ENHRY and CDR2 is SYGVKD. This CDR3 spans 14 amino acids. V lost 6 bases and J lost 1; bases outside the gene matches: 3. CDR3 protein: CAISGQGSNTEAFF. The DNA of the CDR3 is TGTGCCATCAGCGGACAGGGGTCGAACACTGAAGCTTTCTTT.

The chain carries TRBV6-1 and TRBJ2-7; possibly TRBD1 for D (7 bases). Deletions cut 8 bases from V and 4 bases from J, with 12 bases between. This CDR3 has 12 amino acids. From germline, CDR1 is MNHNS and CDR2 SASEGT. In nucleotides, the CDR3 is TGTGCCAGCGGCAGGGGGGTTTACGAGCAGTACTTC. It yields the protein CASGRGVYEQYF.

The rearrangement joins TRBV7-8 to TRBJ2-2; D remains unclear. Trimming took 5 bases from V and 2 from J, leaving 18 bases between them. Germline values: CDR1 SGHVS, CDR2 FQNEAQ. The CDR3 sequence is 17 residues long. The CDR3 spells CASSRPSERTNTGELFF. The CDR3 DNA is TGTGCCAGCAGCCGACCATCGGAGCGAACTAACACCGGGGAGCTGTTTTTT.

The chain couples TRBV5-6 to TRBJ1-2, with TRBD1 identical over 12 bases. This CDR3 has 18 residues. Losses at the gene ends were 3 bases for V and 6 bases for J; bases not matched to a gene: 15. Germline assignment: CDR1 SGHDT and CDR2 YYEEEE. The CDR3 reads CASSWLGQGAEHPHGYTF. CDR3 nucleotides: TGTGCCAGCAGCTGGTTGGGACAGGGGGCTGAGCATCCCCATGGCTACACCTTC.

The rearrangement uses TRBV2 and TRBJ1-6, with D maybe TRBD1 (5 bases). Germline loops: CDR1 SNHLY, CDR2 FYNNEI. Trimming removed 1 base at V and 6 bases at J, with 16 bases between. This CDR3 comprises 17 residues. This CDR3 reads CASSEETAGIINSPLHF. CDR3 DNA: TGTGCCAGCAGTGAAGAGACAGCCGGAATAATTAATTCACCCCTCCACTTT.

V is TRBV11-2 and J is TRBJ1-1, with a possible D match to TRBD1 (6 bases). The V end lost 5 bases, the J end lost 7 bases, and 17 bases lay between the germline ends. The CDR3 spans 14 residues. The germline gives CDR1 SGHAT, CDR2 FQNNGV. The CDR3 sequence is CASSNHRGASEAFF. The CDR3 region has the DNA TGTGCCAGCAGCAACCATCGGGGGGCAAGTGAAGCTTTCTTT.

J is TRBJ1-1 and V is TRBV15; tentatively, D is TRBD1 (6 bases). The germline gives CDR1 LNHNV, CDR2 YYDKDF (reference sequence). The CDR3 extends over 13 amino acids. V shed 3 bases and J shed 5 bases, with 10 bases lying between them. CDR3 bases: TGTGCCACCAGCAGTACTCAGGGGACTGAAGCTTTCTTT. The encoded protein is CATSSTQGTEAFF. Looking up the rest from reference TRBV15 and TRBJ1-1 gives the full variable domain: DAMVIQNPRYQVTQFGKPVTLSCSQTLNHNVMYWYQQKSSQAPKLLFHYYDKDFNNEADTPDNFQSRRPNTSFCFLDIRSPGLGDTAMYLCATSSTQGTEAFFGQGTRLTVV.